What follows describes a single T cell receptor beta chain. Per the original data handling: Cell counts per sample came from amplifying reference gene primers. Some clones are missing from TCRdb's copy, which holds only in-frame ones; the method was immunoSEQ multiplex PCR. The V and J calls and the clone size are those of that table, but D and trimming were determined from the DNA. The repertoire holds 250,000 to 300,000 clones, with roughly nine tenths as singletons. The sample comes from a study of blood T cell repertoires in COVID-19. Study in general: Material from acute and convalescent COVID-19 was sourced from the United States, Italy and Spain. PBMCs, B-cell-depleted T cells, or T cells were the source of the cDNA or gDNA that made up the material.

Germline V lookup: CDR1 LGHNA, CDR2 YSLEER. V was clipped by 0 bases and J by 4 bases, with 12 bases between them. CDR3 size: 15 residues. The chain carries TRBV4-3 and TRBJ1-2; maybe TRBD1 (6 bases). The sequenced material came from peripheral blood. The sequence was obtained from a woman in her forties or fifties who had recovered from COVID-19. The CDR3: CASSQDRGLGYGYTF. CDR3 sequence (DNA): TGCGCCAGCAGCCAAGATAGGGGGTTGGGCTATGGCTACACCTTC.